The 27 T cell receptor beta chains given below trace back to one sample, sequenced in a study of cytomegalovirus exposure and HLA in healthy donors. It was with 60 Vbeta and 13 Jbeta primers that the PCR ran. Generated by immunoSEQ multiplex PCR, the TCRdb table keeps only in-frame clones and is missing some. The sample has 150,000 to 200,000 clones; around 76% are singletons. What was sequenced was PBMCs. These receptors came from a woman in her 30s in good health and CMV-seropositive.

The CDR3 sequence is CASSVGPGQGADTEAFF. CDR3 nucleotides: TGTGCCAGCAGCGTAGGGCCGGGACAGGGGGCGGACACTGAAGCTTTCTTT. The rearrangement links TRBV9 to TRBJ1-1, with 12 bases that match TRBD1. Germline trimming cut 0 bases from V and 3 bases from J; bases unmatched to any gene: 6. This CDR3 is 17 amino acids long. Germline V CDR1 and CDR2: SGDLS, YYNGEE.

The chain couples TRBV5-1 to TRBJ1-4; perhaps TRBD1 as D (6 bases). Trimming removed 0 bases from V and 8 bases from J, with 11 bases in between. The CDR3 totals 14 residues. Germline lookup yields CDR1 SGHRS and CDR2 YFSETQ. The CDR3 here is CASSLETGGEKLFF. For the CDR3, the DNA is TGCGCCAGCAGCTTGGAGACAGGCGGAGAAAAACTGTTTTTT. The full variable domain, its missing parts supplied by reference TRBV5-1 and TRBJ1-4, is KAGVTQTPRYLIKTRGQQVTLSCSPISGHRSVSWYQQTPGQGLQFLFEYFSETQRNKGNFPGRFSGRQFSNSRSEMNVSTLELGDSALYLCASSLETGGEKLFFGSGTQLSVL.

The V and J genes are TRBV15 and TRBJ2-1; D is perhaps TRBD2 (6 bases). Trimming shortened V by 1 base and J by 1 base, and 8 bases separated the two germline ends. The germline CDR1 and CDR2 sequences are LNHNV and YYDKDF (reference sequence). The CDR3 contains 15 residues. Here the CDR3 reads CATSRGGTSYNEQFF. CDR3 bases: TGTGCCACCAGCAGAGGTGGGACTTCCTACAATGAGCAGTTCTTC.

The chain joins TRBV28 to TRBJ1-2, with 9 bases that match TRBD1. Unmatched junction bases numbered 7, after V lost 6 bases and J lost 8 bases. CDR3 length: 13 amino acids. Germline V gene lookup returns CDR1 MDHEN and CDR2 SYDVKM. The CDR3 DNA is TGTGCCAGCAGCTGGGGACAGGGCGGAGGCTACACCTTC. This encodes CASSWGQGGGYTF.

The chain employs TRBV5-1 and TRBJ2-6, with no clear D. The V gene lost 1 base and the J gene lost 0 bases, with 5 bases spanning the gap. The CDR3 loop spans 15 amino acids. Germline lookup yields CDR1 SGHRS and CDR2 YFSETQ. CDR3 bases: TGCGCCAGCAGCTTGATTCGCTCTGGGGCCAACGTCCTGACTTTC. It yields the protein CASSLIRSGANVLTF.

The chain uses TRBV5-5 and TRBJ2-5; 8 nucleotides line up with TRBD2. CDR1 and CDR2 (germline): SGHKS, YYEKEE (reference sequence). This CDR3 region has 15 residues. The V segment lost 3 bases and the J segment 2 bases; nucleotides outside the gene matches: 6. The CDR3 DNA reads TGTGCCAGCAGCTCAGCGGGGGCCTTACAAGAGACCCAGTACTTC. Translating it yields CASSSAGALQETQYF.

The J gene is TRBJ1-6, the V gene TRBV4-3, with D possibly matching TRBD1 (6 bases). The CDR3 consists of 13 residues. V gave up 4 bases and J gave up 13 bases, with 14 bases separating them. Germline values: CDR1 LGHNA, CDR2 YSLEER. The CDR3 nucleotides are TGCGCCAGCAGCCTAAAACAGGGTTCCCCCCTCCACTTT. It yields the protein CASSLKQGSPLHF.

This clone showed up just a few times. This CDR3 is CASSLSESTYEQYF. In DNA form, the CDR3 reads TGTGCCAGCAGTTTGAGCGAATCTACCTACGAGCAGTACTTC. The V gene is TRBV28, the J gene TRBJ2-7, with D unresolved. Germline V gene sequence: CDR1 MDHEN, CDR2 SYDVKM. This CDR3 region has 14 residues. Trimming removed 3 bases at V and 2 bases at J, with 11 bases between.

The rearrangement links TRBV7-8 to TRBJ1-2; TRBD1 matches at 8 bases. Germline assignment: CDR1 SGHVS and CDR2 FQNEAQ. J lost 5 bases, V lost 5 bases, and 7 bases had no gene match. This CDR3 is built from 14 residues. CDR3 amino acids: CASSRGQGKYGYTF. In DNA, the CDR3 is TGTGCCAGCAGCCGTGGACAGGGCAAATATGGCTACACCTTC.

The rearrangement links TRBV4-1 to TRBJ2-1; tentative D call: TRBD2 (5 bases). The V gene's germline CDR1 is MGHRA and CDR2 YSYEKL. This CDR3 is 15 amino acids long. The V end lost 1 base, the J end lost 4 bases, and 11 bases lay between the germline ends. CDR3 in amino acids: CASSQVSTGYNEQFF. DNA of the CDR3: TGCGCCAGCAGCCAAGTGTCTACGGGGTACAATGAGCAGTTCTTC.

CDR3 DNA: TGTGCCAGCAGTTTATCGGACAGGGGCCTCTATGGCTACACCTTC. Its translation is CASSLSDRGLYGYTF. The genes are TRBV28 and TRBJ1-2; the match to TRBD1 covers 9 bases. CDR3 size: 15 residues. V was clipped by 1 base and J by 4 bases; unmatched bases: 4. Germline CDR1 MDHEN, CDR2 SYDVKM.

The rearrangement joins TRBV11-2 to TRBJ2-7, with TRBD2 matching over 10 bases. From germline, CDR1 is SGHAT and CDR2 FQNNGV. The ends lost 5 bases at V and 7 bases at J; junction bases unmatched: 11. The CDR3 is 15 amino acids. CDR3 amino acids: CASSTTSGIGREQYF. The CDR3 DNA reads as TGTGCCAGCAGCACCACTAGCGGGATCGGGAGAGAGCAGTACTTC.

The chain joins TRBV7-8 to TRBJ2-3; D is possibly TRBD2 (7 bases). This CDR3 comprises 17 residues. Trimming took 3 bases from V and 0 from J, leaving 16 bases between them. Per germline, CDR1 SGHVS and CDR2 FQNEAQ. In nucleotides, the CDR3 is TGTGCCAGCAGCTTGCGGAGGGGGGGGCTTAGCACAGATACGCAGTATTTT. Protein sequence: CASSLRRGGLSTDTQYF.

This clone was seen more than once but under ten times. The chain uses TRBV5-5 and TRBJ2-2; D possibly corresponds to TRBD2 (6 bases). This CDR3 region has 15 residues. Germline loops: CDR1 SGHKS, CDR2 YYEKEE (reference sequence). With 0 bases removed from V and 5 bases from J, the gap between germline ends came to 11 bases. For the CDR3, the DNA is TGTGCCAGCAGCTTGGTGGGCGGGGAAACCGGGGAGCTGTTTTTT. As protein: CASSLVGGETGELFF.

The gene calls are TRBV5-1 and TRBJ1-2, with D possibly matching TRBD1 (5 bases). The CDR3 is 15 amino acids. Trimming cost V 4 bases and J 2 bases, with 15 bases left between them. Looked up from germline, CDR1 is SGHRS and CDR2 is YFSETQ. CDR3 region: CASSLGDSLNYGYTF. The CDR3 coding sequence is TGCGCCAGCAGCCTTGGGGACTCCTTGAACTATGGCTACACCTTC.

V is TRBV27 and J is TRBJ2-5; 11 bases align to TRBD2. The J segment lost 2 bases and the V segment lost 2 bases, leaving 7 bases of the junction unmatched. CDR1 MNHEY and CDR2 SMNVEV come from the germline V gene (reference sequence). The CDR3 covers 17 residues. The CDR3 region is CASSLTLAGVGQETQYF. Here the CDR3 DNA reads TGTGCCAGCAGTTTAACACTAGCGGGAGTCGGGCAAGAGACCCAGTACTTC.

The chain combines TRBV10-3 with TRBJ1-3; no definite D call. CDR1 and CDR2 from the germline V gene are ENHRY and SYGVKD. There are 15 residues in the CDR3. Trimming pared 6 bases from V and 0 bases from J, leaving 12 bases between. CDR3 nucleotides: TGTGCCATCAGCTCTTCCCGGAGCTCTGGAAACACCATATATTTT. The encoded protein is CAISSSRSSGNTIYF.

This clone was recorded only once. The genes are TRBV2 and TRBJ1-2, with TRBD1 matching 9 bases. The CDR3 loop spans 17 amino acids. CDR1 is SNHLY and CDR2 is FYNNEI in the germline V gene. Trimming cost V 2 bases and J 6 bases; bases outside gene matches: 13. The CDR3 loop is CASSELQSGTGYNGYTF. CDR3 sequence (DNA): TGTGCCAGCAGTGAACTACAATCCGGGACAGGGTATAATGGCTACACCTTC.

The chain has TRBV19 and TRBJ2-7, with 8 bases lining up with TRBD2. The germline gives CDR1 LNHDA, CDR2 SQIVND (reference sequence). V lost 0 bases and J lost 8; bases outside the gene matches: 12. The CDR3 has 16 residues. The CDR3 DNA is TGTGCCAGTAGTATAGATCTCAGGCGGGAGGTTTCCAAGCAGTACTTC. Protein product: CASSIDLRREVSKQYF.

V and J are TRBV11-3 and TRBJ2-5; 10 bases are shared with TRBD2. CDR1 and CDR2 (germline): SGHNT, YENEEA. The CDR3 covers 14 residues. After removal of 5 bases from V and 5 bases from J, the junction contained 5 bases not matched to a gene. Written as DNA, the CDR3 is TGTGCCAGCAGCCCTAGCGGGAGTCCGGAGACCCAGTACTTC. Translation gives CASSPSGSPETQYF.

This sequence joins TRBV5-6 and TRBJ2-5; no clear D gene. The J call may be incorrect, as the DNA end agrees better with TRBJ2-7. The CDR3 has 13 residues. From germline, CDR1 is SGHDT and CDR2 YYEEEE. The CDR3 region is CASSLTVSYEQYF. In nucleotides, the CDR3 is TGTGCCAGCAGCTTGACAGTTTCCTACGAGCAGTACTTC.

The rearrangement uses TRBV7-2 and TRBJ1-2; 10 positions match TRBD1. CDR1 is SGHTA, CDR2 FQGNSA, per germline. Unmatched junction bases numbered 15, after V lost 3 bases and J lost 8 bases. The length of the CDR3 is 17 residues. The CDR3 loop is CASSFVPGQGDIGGYTF. In DNA form, the CDR3 reads TGTGCCAGCAGCTTCGTCCCCGGACAGGGGGATATCGGAGGCTACACCTTC.

Concerning this clone: Different DNA sequences within this sample yield the same CDR3. The chain joins TRBV9 to TRBJ1-6; 7 bases are shared with TRBD1. The CDR3 is 14 amino acids. J was trimmed by 7 bases and V by 3 bases; bases with no gene match: 4. Germline V gene lookup returns CDR1 SGDLS and CDR2 YYNGEE. The CDR3 nucleotides read TGTGCCAGCAGCGCGAGGGGGCTAAATTCACCCCTCCACTTT. Translated: CASSARGLNSPLHF.

The chain employs TRBV4-3 and TRBJ1-2, with D perhaps TRBD1 (6 bases). Germline V lookup: CDR1 LGHNA, CDR2 YSLEER. CDR3 length equals 17 residues. V gave up 0 bases and J gave up 2 bases, with 16 bases separating them. CDR3 nucleotides: TGCGCCAGCAGCCAAGATATGGGGGCCGTGCCGAACTATGGCTACACCTTC. This gives the protein CASSQDMGAVPNYGYTF.

The V gene is TRBV7-2, the J gene TRBJ2-1; D may be TRBD2 (7 bases). The CDR3 loop spans 12 amino acids. Germline V gene sequence: CDR1 SGHTA, CDR2 FQGNSA. The ends were cut back, 4 bases at V and 10 bases at J, with 11 bases in the middle. CDR3 coding DNA: TGTGCCAGCAGCTCACAGGGAGGGGAGCAGTTCTTC. It yields the protein CASSSQGGEQFF.

This clone was recorded a few times. The chain uses TRBV19 and TRBJ1-2; 7 nucleotides match TRBD1. V lost 5 bases, J lost 6 bases, and 12 bases stayed unmatched. The CDR3 totals 15 residues. Germline V gene sequence: CDR1 LNHDA, CDR2 SQIVND (reference sequence). The CDR3 protein is CASSPEGRTGDGYTF. The CDR3, as DNA: TGTGCCAGTAGTCCCGAAGGCCGGACAGGTGATGGCTACACCTTC.

This chain joins TRBV21-1 and TRBJ1-1; TRBD1 is taken as the D call from the table, unchecked against the DNA. TRBV21-1 is designated a pseudogene. The CDR3 is made up of 10 amino acids. CDR3 in amino acids: CAVDGTDRFF. CDR3 bases: TGTGCCGTAGACGGGACAGATAGGTTCTTT.